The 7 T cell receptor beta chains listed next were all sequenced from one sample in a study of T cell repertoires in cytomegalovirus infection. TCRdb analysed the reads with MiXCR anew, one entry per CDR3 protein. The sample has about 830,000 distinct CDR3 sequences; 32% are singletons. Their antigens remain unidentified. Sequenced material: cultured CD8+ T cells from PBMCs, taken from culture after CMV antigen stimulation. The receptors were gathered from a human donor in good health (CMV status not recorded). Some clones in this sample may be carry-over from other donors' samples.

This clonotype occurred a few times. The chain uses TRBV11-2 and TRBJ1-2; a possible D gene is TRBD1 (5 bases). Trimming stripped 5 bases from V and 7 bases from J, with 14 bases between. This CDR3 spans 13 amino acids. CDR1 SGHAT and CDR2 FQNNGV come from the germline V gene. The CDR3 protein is CASSTQRDAGYTF. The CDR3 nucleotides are TGTGCCAGCAGCACCCAACGGGACGCTGGCTACACCTTC.

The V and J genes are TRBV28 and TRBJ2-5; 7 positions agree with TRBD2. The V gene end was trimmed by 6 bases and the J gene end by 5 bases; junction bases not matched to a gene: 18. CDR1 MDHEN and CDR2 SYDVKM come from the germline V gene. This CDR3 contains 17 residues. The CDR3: CASSTARGRLSGETQYF. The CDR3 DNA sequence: TGTGCCAGCAGCACAGCGCGGGGGAGGTTGAGCGGTGAGACCCAGTACTTC. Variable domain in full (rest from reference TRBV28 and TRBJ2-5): DVKVTQSSRYLVKRTGEKVFLECVQDMDHENMFWYRQDPGLGLRLIYFSYDVKMKEKGDIPEGYSVSREKKERFSLILESASTNQTSMYLCASSTARGRLSGETQYFGPGTRLLVL.

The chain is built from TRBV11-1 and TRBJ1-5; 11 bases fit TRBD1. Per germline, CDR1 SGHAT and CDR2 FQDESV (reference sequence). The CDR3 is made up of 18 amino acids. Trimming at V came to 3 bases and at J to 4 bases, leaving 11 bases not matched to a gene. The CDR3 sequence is CASSFPRDRGSLNQPQHF. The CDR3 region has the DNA TGTGCCAGCAGCTTCCCCCGGGACAGGGGGAGTTTAAATCAGCCCCAGCATTTT.

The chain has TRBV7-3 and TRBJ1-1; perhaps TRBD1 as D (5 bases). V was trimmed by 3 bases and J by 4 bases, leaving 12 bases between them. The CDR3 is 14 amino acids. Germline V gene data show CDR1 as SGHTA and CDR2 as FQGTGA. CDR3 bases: TGTGCCAGCAGCTTCAAATATGGGGGCACTGAAGCTTTCTTT. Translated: CASSFKYGGTEAFF.

This CDR3 reads CASPRDRGPNYGYTF. CDR3 bases: TGTGCCAGCCCTCGGGACAGGGGGCCTAACTATGGCTACACCTTC. The chain is built from TRBV2 and TRBJ1-2; 12 bases agree with TRBD1. V gave up 8 bases and J gave up 0 bases; unmatched junction bases: 4. Germline loops: CDR1 SNHLY, CDR2 FYNNEI. The CDR3 sequence is 15 residues long.

The CDR3, as DNA: TGTGCCAGCAGCTTATGGACAGGGGATCAAGAGACCCAGTACTTC. Amino acid sequence: CASSLWTGDQETQYF. The J gene is TRBJ2-5, the V gene TRBV7-6; TRBD1 aligns across 9 bases. The germline CDR1 and CDR2 sequences are SGHVS and FNYEAQ. V lost 2 bases to trimming and J lost 2 bases; unmatched junction nucleotides: 3. The CDR3 consists of 15 residues.

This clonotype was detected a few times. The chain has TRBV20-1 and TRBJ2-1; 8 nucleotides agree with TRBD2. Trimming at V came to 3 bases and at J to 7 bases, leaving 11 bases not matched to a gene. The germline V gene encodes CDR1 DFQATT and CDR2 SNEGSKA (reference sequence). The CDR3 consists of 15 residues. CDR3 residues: CSASALAGPNNEQFF. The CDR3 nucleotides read TGCAGTGCTAGCGCTCTAGCGGGCCCGAATAATGAGCAGTTCTTC.